A single sample gave rise to the 10 T cell receptor beta chains below, sequenced in a study of T cells in localized non-small cell lung cancer. The repertoire was sequenced with immunoSEQ multiplex PCR; TCRdb's copy has only in-frame clones and lacks some. This sample has about 28,000 clones, with about 90% found just once. The specimen comprised peripheral blood, sampled before any cancer treatment. These receptors all come from a woman aged 40-69 years with stage I lung adenocarcinoma.

This clone was observed once. The J gene is TRBJ1-1, the V gene TRBV30; no reliable D call. Germline assignment: CDR1 GTSNPN and CDR2 SVGIG (reference sequence). The CDR3 is 14 residues long. Trimming took 0 bases from V and 3 from J, leaving 11 bases between them. CDR3 protein: CAWSVVGLDTEAFF. CDR3 DNA: TGTGCCTGGAGTGTAGTGGGTTTGGACACTGAAGCTTTCTTT.

The chain employs TRBV15 and TRBJ2-3; D possibly corresponds to TRBD2 (6 bases). Germline V gene data show CDR1 as LNHNV and CDR2 as YYDKDF (reference sequence). Trimming left V 0 bases short and J 8 bases short, with 18 bases between. The CDR3 is 16 amino acids. CDR3 residues: CATSRDRTAPRGTQYF. DNA of the CDR3: TGTGCCACCAGCAGAGATCGGACGGCCCCGCGGGGTACGCAGTATTTT. The entire variable domain, with the rest obtained from reference TRBV15 and TRBJ2-3, is as follows: DAMVIQNPRYQVTQFGKPVTLSCSQTLNHNVMYWYQQKSSQAPKLLFHYYDKDFNNEADTPDNFQSRRPNTSFCFLDIRSPGLGDTAMYLCATSRDRTAPRGTQYFGPGTRLTVL.

The chain combines TRBV29-1 with TRBJ2-7; no clear D. This CDR3 has 12 amino acids. With 1 base removed from V and 2 bases from J, the gap between germline ends came to 6 bases. The V gene's germline CDR1 is SQVTM and CDR2 ANQGSEA. The CDR3 is CSVEGTTYEQYF. In nucleotides, the CDR3 is TGCAGCGTTGAAGGCACAACCTACGAGCAGTACTTC.

The CDR3 DNA sequence: TGCGCCAGCAGCCAAACTGCACAGGGTCATGGCTACACCTTC. Its translation: CASSQTAQGHGYTF. The chain combines TRBV4-3 with TRBJ1-2, with D possibly being TRBD1 (6 bases). The germline V gene encodes CDR1 LGHNA and CDR2 YSLEER. This CDR3 comprises 14 residues. Trimming removed 2 bases at V and 6 bases at J, with 13 bases between.

The rearrangement uses TRBV5-8 and TRBJ1-1; D is uncertain. Germline CDR1 reads SGHTS; CDR2 reads YDEGEE. CDR3 size: 13 residues. With 3 bases removed from V and 1 base from J, the gap between germline ends came to 7 bases. The CDR3 spells CASSSYGNTEAFF. The CDR3 region has the DNA TGTGCCAGCAGCTCTTACGGGAACACTGAAGCTTTCTTT.

J is TRBJ2-7 and V is TRBV7-6; possible D gene TRBD1, 5 bases. V was pared by 5 bases and J by 3 bases, with 26 bases between. Germline lookup yields CDR1 SGHVS and CDR2 FNYEAQ. This CDR3 spans 18 amino acids. CDR3 residues: CASSATRSRQGLFYEQYF. The CDR3 DNA reads as TGTGCCAGCAGCGCCACCCGAAGTCGGCAGGGATTGTTCTACGAGCAGTACTTC.

Only one count was recorded for this clone. This chain uses TRBV5-1 with TRBJ2-3, with 8 bases aligning to TRBD2. Germline loops: CDR1 SGHRS, CDR2 YFSETQ. With 1 base clipped from V and 2 bases from J, the junction kept 3 bases outside the gene matches. The CDR3 is 15 residues long. The CDR3 spells CASSLLAGFTDTQYF. DNA for the CDR3: TGCGCCAGCAGCTTGTTAGCGGGGTTCACAGATACGCAGTATTTT.

This clone was seen only once. The V and J genes are TRBV6-1 and TRBJ1-2; D is ambiguous. V was clipped by 3 bases and J by 5 bases, with 10 bases between them. This CDR3 is 13 amino acids long. Germline CDR1 MNHNS, CDR2 SASEGT. CDR3 protein: CASSESTRYGYTF. The CDR3 bases are TGTGCCAGCAGTGAGTCCACGAGGTATGGCTACACCTTC.

V is TRBV4-1 and J is TRBJ2-5, with 8 bases aligning to TRBD1. This CDR3 has 15 amino acids. The V gene's germline CDR1 is MGHRA and CDR2 YSYEKL. V lost 1 base, J lost 5 bases, and 6 bases stayed unmatched. In DNA form, the CDR3 reads TGCGCCAGCAGCCAAGCGGACAGGGCCCCCGAGACCCAGTACTTC. Amino acids: CASSQADRAPETQYF.

V usage is TRBV18 and J usage is TRBJ1-3; possible D gene TRBD1, 5 bases. Trimming removed 1 base at V and 0 bases at J, with 13 bases between. Per the germline V gene, CDR1 is KGHSH and CDR2 is LQKENI. This CDR3 region has 17 residues. Written as DNA, the CDR3 is TGTGCCAGCTCACCACGGAGGGGTGACCCCTCTGGAAACACCATATATTTT. Amino acid sequence: CASSPRRGDPSGNTIYF. The full variable domain, with the rest looked up from reference TRBV18 and TRBJ1-3, is NAGVMQNPRHLVRRRGQEARLRCSPMKGHSHVYWYRQLPEEGLKFMVYLQKENIIDESGMPKERFSAEFPKEGPSILRIQQVVRGDSAAYFCASSPRRGDPSGNTIYFGEGSWLTVV.